Presented here are 26 T cell receptor beta chains from one specimen sequenced in a study of blood T cell repertoires in COVID-19. Libraries were prepared by immunoSEQ multiplex PCR; TCRdb keeps only in-frame clonotypes and omits some of them. The sample has tens of thousands of clones, around 84% seen once. The sample was peripheral blood. The receptors shown here come from a man in his fifties or sixties with acute or convalescent COVID-19.

The chain is built from TRBV11-3 and TRBJ2-7; 7 bases match TRBD1. The CDR3 runs 14 residues. With 5 bases clipped from V and 0 bases from J, the junction kept 4 bases outside the gene matches. Germline V gene data show CDR1 as SGHNT and CDR2 as YENEEA. The CDR3 protein is CASSVRDSSYEQYF. The CDR3 DNA follows: TGTGCCAGCAGCGTCCGGGACAGCTCCTACGAGCAGTACTTC.

The V call is TRBV4-1, the J call TRBJ1-3, with 12 nucleotides matching TRBD1. After removal of 3 bases from V and 3 bases from J, the junction contained 18 bases not matched to a gene. The CDR3 consists of 21 residues. CDR1 is MGHRA and CDR2 is YSYEKL in the germline V gene. The CDR3 coding sequence is TGCGCCAGCAGCCATGCATGGGACAGGGGGCTCCACAAAGGTATTGGAAACACCATATATTTT. Protein product: CASSHAWDRGLHKGIGNTIYF.

For the CDR3, the DNA is TGTGCCACCAGTGATAGACTGACAGGGGGCAAGAGGGGCTACACCTTC. Translating it yields CATSDRLTGGKRGYTF. V gene TRBV24-1 combines with J gene TRBJ1-2, with 10 nucleotides matching TRBD1. J was trimmed by 8 bases and V by 3 bases; bases with no gene match: 11. The CDR3 consists of 16 residues. From germline, CDR1 is KGHDR and CDR2 SFDVKD.

This chain links TRBV20-1 with TRBJ1-5, with D maybe TRBD1 (5 bases). This CDR3 region has 16 residues. The germline V gene encodes CDR1 DFQATT and CDR2 SNEGSKA (reference sequence). V was shortened by 3 bases and J by 0 bases, with 15 bases between the two germline ends. CDR3 in DNA: TGCAGTGCTAGTCCTTTACGGGGGGATAGCAATCAGCCCCAGCATTTT. It encodes CSASPLRGDSNQPQHF.

The chain recombines TRBV14 with TRBJ1-6, with 10 bases that match TRBD1. This CDR3 contains 15 residues. Unmatched junction bases numbered 5, after V lost 4 bases and J lost 8 bases. CDR1 and CDR2 from the germline V gene are SGHDN and FVKESK. The DNA for the CDR3 is TGTGCCAGCAGCCCCACCGGGACAGGGGATTCACCCCTCCACTTT. This gives the protein CASSPTGTGDSPLHF.

Only one count was recorded for this clone. This chain uses TRBV19 with TRBJ1-4, with 10 bases matching TRBD1. The J segment lost 9 bases and the V segment lost 7 bases, leaving 11 bases of the junction unmatched. CDR3 size: 15 residues. CDR1 and CDR2 (germline): LNHDA, SQIVND (reference sequence). DNA for the CDR3: TGTGCCAGTAAAACATCCCGGACAGGGGGGAAAAAACTGTTTTTT. This sequence encodes CASKTSRTGGKKLFF.

This clone has a single count. V is TRBV4-1 and J is TRBJ1-4, with D perhaps matching TRBD1 (6 bases). V was trimmed by 1 base and J by 7 bases, leaving 19 bases between them. Germline CDR1 and CDR2: MGHRA and YSYEKL. The CDR3 is 17 residues long. In DNA, the CDR3 is TGCGCCAGCAGCCAAGTTGGGGCGCAGGGGCTCGGTGAAAAACTGTTTTTT. The encoded protein is CASSQVGAQGLGEKLFF.

This chain joins TRBV6-4 and TRBJ1-6; D gene uncertain. The CDR3 loop spans 13 amino acids. Germline CDR1 reads MRHNA; CDR2 reads SNTAGT. V gave up 3 bases and J gave up 4 bases, with 4 bases separating them. The CDR3 nucleotides are TGTGCCAGCAGTGAACAGTATAATTCACCCCTCCACTTT. Amino acids: CASSEQYNSPLHF.

The V and J genes are TRBV7-2 and TRBJ1-2; no reliable D call. The CDR3 is 11 residues long. Looked up from germline, CDR1 is SGHTA and CDR2 is FQGNSA. V lost 3 bases and J 8 bases, leaving 7 bases between the germline ends. Written as DNA, the CDR3 is TGTGCCAGCAGCTTCCTGGGCGGCTACACCTTC. Translation gives CASSFLGGYTF.

The chain uses TRBV28 and TRBJ2-3; perhaps TRBD2 as D (5 bases). The germline gives CDR1 MDHEN, CDR2 SYDVKM. V lost 3 bases and J 8 bases, leaving 6 bases between the germline ends. The CDR3 is 11 residues long. The CDR3 DNA follows: TGTGCCAGCAGTTTCCGGGGTACGCAGTATTTT. Translation gives CASSFRGTQYF.

The V and J genes are TRBV27 and TRBJ2-3; 8 bases fit TRBD2. CDR1 is MNHEY, CDR2 SMNVEV, per germline (reference sequence). CDR3 length: 14 amino acids. With 7 bases clipped from V and 1 base from J, the junction kept 4 bases outside the gene matches. CDR3 sequence (DNA): TGTGCCAGCAAACTAGCGGATCGCACAGATACGCAGTATTTT. Translated: CASKLADRTDTQYF.

This clone was detected once. The V and J genes are TRBV11-2 and TRBJ1-2; 10 positions agree with TRBD1. V was clipped by 2 bases and J by 4 bases; unmatched bases: 7. Per the germline V gene, CDR1 is SGHAT and CDR2 is FQNNGV. The CDR3 consists of 16 residues. Here the CDR3 reads CASSLRGTGAPYGYTF. CDR3 in DNA: TGTGCCAGCAGCTTAAGGGGGACAGGGGCTCCCTATGGCTACACCTTC.

The V call is TRBV4-1, the J call TRBJ2-7; 7 nucleotides agree with TRBD1. The germline V gene encodes CDR1 MGHRA and CDR2 YSYEKL. CDR3 length: 15 residues. V dropped 3 bases and J dropped 2; count of bases not matched to a gene: 7. The CDR3 sequence is CASSQRQGDTYEQYF. The CDR3, as DNA: TGCGCCAGCAGCCAGAGACAGGGCGATACCTACGAGCAGTACTTC.

Only a few counts were recorded for this clone. This chain uses TRBV28 with TRBJ1-2, with 8 bases aligning to TRBD1. V shed 5 bases, J shed 6 bases, and the junction held 11 bases outside the gene matches. The CDR3 has 15 residues. The germline gives CDR1 MDHEN, CDR2 SYDVKM. CDR3 sequence reads: CASSTQLGQGDGYTF. The CDR3 coding sequence is TGTGCCAGCAGTACCCAGCTCGGACAGGGAGATGGCTACACCTTC.

The chain employs TRBV20-1 and TRBJ2-7, with TRBD1 matching over 7 bases. There are 11 residues in the CDR3. Unmatched junction bases numbered 2, after V lost 5 bases and J lost 4 bases. Germline CDR1 and CDR2: DFQATT and SNEGSKA (reference sequence). The CDR3 nucleotides are TGCAGTGCTTTGACAGGGTACGAGCAGTACTTC. Protein: CSALTGYEQYF.

This chain uses TRBV6-2 or TRBV6-3 with TRBJ2-5; no clear D gene. The CDR3 loop spans 16 amino acids. CDR1 is MNHEY, CDR2 SVGEGT, per germline. V was clipped by 0 bases and J by 4 bases, with 15 bases between them. The CDR3 bases are TGTGCCAGCAGTTACTCGACGGTATCACTAACAGAGACCCAGTACTTC. Protein sequence: CASSYSTVSLTETQYF.

The chain uses TRBV6-1 and TRBJ1-1; TRBD1 might be the D (5 bases). V gave up 7 bases and J gave up 5 bases, with 17 bases separating them. Germline values: CDR1 MNHNS, CDR2 SASEGT. CDR3 length: 14 residues. The CDR3 nucleotides read TGTGCCAGCATCCGATCGGGGGGAGGGACTGAAGCTTTCTTT. Residues: CASIRSGGGTEAFF.

The rearrangement joins TRBV16 to TRBJ1-4; tentative D call: TRBD1 (5 bases). This CDR3 spans 14 amino acids. CDR1 is KGHSY and CDR2 is FQNENV in the germline V gene. The ends were cut back, 6 bases at V and 2 bases at J, with 10 bases in the middle. The CDR3 protein is CASSGGATNEKLFF. The CDR3 region has the DNA TGTGCCAGCAGTGGAGGGGCGACTAATGAAAAACTGTTTTTT.

The V call is TRBV30, the J call TRBJ1-3; D uncertain. CDR3 length: 13 residues. Trimming removed 2 bases at V and 4 bases at J, with 9 bases between. Germline CDR1 reads GTSNPN; CDR2 reads SVGIG (reference sequence). The CDR3 nucleotides are TGTGCCTGGAGTTTTAGAGCCGGAAACACCATATATTTT. Protein product: CAWSFRAGNTIYF.

This chain links TRBV28 with TRBJ1-2; D is undetermined. V was shortened by 6 bases and J by 6 bases, with 17 bases between the two germline ends. The CDR3 is made up of 14 amino acids. From germline, CDR1 is MDHEN and CDR2 SYDVKM. Written as DNA, the CDR3 is TGTGCCAGCAGCTTACTTATAGGCGGGGATGGCTACACCTTC. Translated: CASSLLIGGDGYTF.

The chain carries TRBV7-3 and TRBJ1-2; 8 nucleotides align to TRBD1. CDR1 and CDR2 from the germline V gene are SGHTA and FQGTGA. V was clipped by 4 bases and J by 3 bases; unmatched bases: 4. There are 14 residues in the CDR3. The CDR3 sequence: CASSSTGADYGYTF. DNA for the CDR3: TGTGCCAGCAGCTCGACAGGGGCAGACTATGGCTACACCTTC.

The chain recombines TRBV5-8 with TRBJ2-1, with D uncertain. Germline V gives CDR1 SGHTS, CDR2 YDEGEE. The CDR3 is 15 residues long. The ends were cut back, 0 bases at V and 6 bases at J, with 13 bases in the middle. CDR3 in DNA: TGTGCCAGCAGCTTGGGACTGGCCCCGTCCAATGAGCAGTTCTTC. As protein: CASSLGLAPSNEQFF.

This rearrangement joins TRBV9 to TRBJ2-3; 11 bases are a match to TRBD1. This CDR3 contains 15 residues. Germline loops: CDR1 SGDLS, CDR2 YYNGEE. V was pared by 3 bases and J by 4 bases, with 4 bases of the junction left unmatched. DNA of the CDR3: TGTGCCAGCAGCGCGGGGACAGGGGGAGCAGATACGCAGTATTTT. Translating gives CASSAGTGGADTQYF.

This sequence joins TRBV6-5 and TRBJ2-1, with a weak D call TRBD1 (5 bases). V was shortened by 6 bases and J by 0 bases, with 12 bases between the two germline ends. This CDR3 contains 15 residues. Germline values: CDR1 MNHEY, CDR2 SVGAGI. The CDR3 coding sequence is TGTGCCAGCAGCAGACAGAAGAACTCCTACAATGAGCAGTTCTTC. It yields the protein CASSRQKNSYNEQFF.

The V and J genes are TRBV13 and TRBJ2-7; 9 bases are shared with TRBD1. With 4 bases clipped from V and 4 bases from J, the junction kept 8 bases outside the gene matches. The CDR3 is made up of 15 amino acids. The germline V gene has CDR1 PRHDT and CDR2 FYEKMQ (reference sequence). The CDR3, as DNA: TGTGCCAGCAGCTGCATCCGGGACAGGGTTTACGAGCAGTACTTC. Protein product: CASSCIRDRVYEQYF.

This clone was found a few times. The gene calls are TRBV10-3 and TRBJ1-1; 7 nucleotides align to TRBD1. Germline V lookup: CDR1 ENHRY, CDR2 SYGVKD. Trimming at V came to 4 bases and at J to 2 bases, leaving 10 bases not matched to a gene. This CDR3 contains 16 residues. CDR3 coding DNA: TGTGCCATCAGTGCTTTTGGGGGGACAGCCAACACTGAAGCTTTCTTT. This translates into CAISAFGGTANTEAFF.